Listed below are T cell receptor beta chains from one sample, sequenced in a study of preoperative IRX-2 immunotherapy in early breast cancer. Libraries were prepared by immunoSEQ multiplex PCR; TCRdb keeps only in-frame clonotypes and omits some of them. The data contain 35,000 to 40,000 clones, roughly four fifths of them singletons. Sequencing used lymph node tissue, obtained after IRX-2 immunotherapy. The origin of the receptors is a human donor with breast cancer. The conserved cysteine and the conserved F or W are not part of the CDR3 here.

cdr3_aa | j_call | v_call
ASHGTGKDLEKLF | TRBJ1-4 | TRBV28
ASSGQGPVGEKLF | TRBJ1-4 | TRBV7-5
ASSIAWGSGGTDTQY | TRBJ2-3 | TRBV6-8
ASSQGSRGYRPRGYT | TRBJ1-2 | TRBV4-1
ASRYRGRNEKLF | TRBJ1-4 | TRBV6-8
ASSQTGGNYGYT | TRBJ1-2 | TRBV5-1
ASSAGSGSGNTIY | TRBJ1-3 | TRBV11-3
AWGRRQALASGYT | TRBJ1-2 | TRBV30
ASSRGQAPNTGELF | TRBJ2-2 | TRBV11-3
ASAPARDSDLRGYT | TRBJ1-2 | TRBV11-3
ASSSLFGGVGQETQY | TRBJ2-5 | TRBV11-3
ATSTYGAANTGELF | TRBJ2-2 | TRBV15